This passage covers 12 T cell receptor beta chains from one sample sequenced in a study of T-cell reconstitution after alpha-beta-depleted transplantation in children. Unique molecular identifiers were incorporated during preparation of the TCRbeta library. TCRdb processed the PCR reads anew with MiXCR; each CDR3 protein has one entry. This sample carries about 540,000 distinct CDR3 sequences, about a sixth of them seen once, and the ten largest clones take 2.5% to 3.5%. Sequencing was performed on PBMCs from the stem cell graft donor, taken from the stem cell graft. Receptors were obtained from a human donor who donated a stem cell graft to a child with acute lymphoblastic leukemia.

This clonotype was found a few times. The chain uses TRBV5-1 and TRBJ2-7; D is unresolved. The V and J ends lost 1 base and 4 bases respectively, with 9 bases between them. The CDR3 extends over 13 amino acids. Germline CDR1 is SGHRS and CDR2 is YFSETQ. The CDR3 DNA sequence: TGCGCCAGCAGCTTGCTAAGCTGGTACGAGCAGTACTTC. Amino acids: CASSLLSWYEQYF.

This clonotype showed up many times. V and J are TRBV28 and TRBJ2-5, with D uncertain. This CDR3 comprises 13 residues. Trimming took off 2 bases at V and 5 bases at J, with 9 bases between the two ends. The germline V gene has CDR1 MDHEN and CDR2 SYDVKM. The CDR3 is CASSLRLGETQYF. The DNA of the CDR3 is TGTGCCAGCAGTTTACGGTTAGGGGAGACCCAGTACTTC.

This clonotype was counted a few times. This chain joins TRBV6-5 and TRBJ2-5; 7 nucleotides match TRBD1. The V gene end was trimmed by 4 bases and the J gene end by 5 bases; junction bases not matched to a gene: 10. Germline V gene data show CDR1 as MNHEY and CDR2 as SVGAGI. This CDR3 has 15 residues. Here the CDR3 DNA reads TGTGCCAGCAGTTCGGACAGGCGCCCGGCGGAGACCCAGTACTTC. Translated: CASSSDRRPAETQYF.

Only a few counts were recorded for this clonotype. This chain uses TRBV24-1 with TRBJ2-3; either TRBD1 or TRBD2 may supply D (6 bases each). This CDR3 is 16 amino acids long. Per the germline V gene, CDR1 is KGHDR and CDR2 is SFDVKD. V was clipped by 3 bases and J by 3 bases, with 15 bases between them. The CDR3: CATSDPSGGLTDTQYF. The CDR3 region has the DNA TGTGCCACCAGTGATCCCTCCGGGGGCTTAACAGATACGCAGTATTTT.

The chain carries TRBV28 and TRBJ1-2; D uncertain. Germline assignment: CDR1 MDHEN and CDR2 SYDVKM. Between the trimmed V and J ends, which lost 6 bases and 2 bases, there was a span of 10 bases. This CDR3 region has 13 residues. CDR3 sequence reads: CASRKGPNYGYTF. The CDR3 DNA reads as TGTGCCAGCAGGAAAGGACCGAACTATGGCTACACCTTC.

Only a few counts were recorded for this clonotype. The chain uses TRBV12-3 or TRBV12-4 and TRBJ1-5; no clear D gene. The germline V and J ends were trimmed by 5 bases and 0 bases, with 11 bases remaining between them. CDR3 size: 15 residues. CDR3 nucleotide sequence: TGTGCCAGCAGTCTAGGACCCCGTAGCAATCAGCCCCAGCATTTT. As protein: CASSLGPRSNQPQHF.

The rearrangement joins TRBV12-3 or TRBV12-4 to TRBJ2-7, with 9 bases aligning to TRBD2. Trimming took 5 bases from V and 5 from J; bases not matched to a gene: 7. There are 14 residues in the CDR3. The CDR3 reads CASSDPSGTDEQYF. In nucleotides, the CDR3 is TGTGCCAGCAGTGACCCTAGCGGGACAGACGAGCAGTACTTC.

The chain carries TRBV30 and TRBJ2-2, with TRBD1 identical over 11 bases. CDR3 length equals 15 residues. Germline V lookup: CDR1 GTSNPN, CDR2 SVGIG (reference sequence). V gave up 6 bases and J gave up 7 bases; unmatched junction bases: 10. The CDR3 spells CACNPGQGGIGELFF. The CDR3 DNA sequence: TGTGCCTGTAATCCGGGACAGGGGGGGATCGGGGAGCTGTTTTTT.

This clonotype was counted only a few times. The chain joins TRBV5-1 to TRBJ1-6; D uncertain. This CDR3 region has 14 residues. V was pared by 4 bases and J by 0 bases, with 5 bases between. Germline loops: CDR1 SGHRS, CDR2 YFSETQ. The CDR3 nucleotides read TGCGCCAGCAGCCAGCTCTCCTATAATTCACCCCTCCACTTT. As protein: CASSQLSYNSPLHF.

This clonotype was seen a few times. The chain has TRBV5-1 and TRBJ1-1, with D uncertain. The V gene lost 0 bases and the J gene lost 5 bases, with 14 bases spanning the gap. The V gene's germline CDR1 is SGHRS and CDR2 YFSETQ. This CDR3 has 15 amino acids. The CDR3 DNA reads as TGCGCCAGCAGCTTGGTGGCTTCCGCAGCGACTGAAGCTTTCTTT. Translation: CASSLVASAATEAFF.

This clonotype showed up just a few times. This rearrangement joins TRBV5-1 to TRBJ2-1; 9 bases map to TRBD2. This CDR3 region has 16 residues. Losses at the gene ends were 1 base for V and 1 base for J; bases not matched to a gene: 3. Per germline, CDR1 SGHRS and CDR2 YFSETQ. CDR3 in amino acids: CASSLTTSGSYNEQFF. The CDR3 coding sequence is TGCGCCAGCAGCTTGACTACTAGCGGGTCCTACAATGAGCAGTTCTTC.

This clonotype was recorded a few times. V gene TRBV25-1 combines with J gene TRBJ2-1; D is ambiguous. CDR3 length equals 10 residues. V was trimmed by 11 bases and J by 6 bases, leaving 8 bases between them. The germline gives CDR1 MGHDK, CDR2 SYGVNS. In DNA form, the CDR3 reads TGTGCCGTAGGCCGCAATGAGCAGTTCTTC. This encodes CAVGRNEQFF.